This entry describes one T cell receptor beta chain. Its antigen remains unidentified. PCR primers comprised 60 Vbeta and 13 Jbeta primers. TCRdb's copy holds only in-frame clones and misses some; the assay was immunoSEQ multiplex PCR. The sample lists approximately 150,000 clones, 80% occurring once. The data stem from a study of cytomegalovirus exposure and HLA in healthy donors. Overall study results and limits: Presence/absence analyses assumed roughly uniform sequencing depth across donors, which may not hold. The authors reported that TCR beta sequences could predict HLA-A and HLA-B alleles. These predictions were accurate for most subjects in the first cohort.

CDR3 length equals 14 residues. Germline-derived CDR1 and CDR2 are SGHNT and YENEEA. J gave up 12 bases and V 1 base, and 9 bases lay outside the gene matches. The V and J genes are TRBV11-3 and TRBJ2-4, with TRBD1 identical over 7 bases. The sequence was obtained from a woman aged 40-49 years in good health and CMV-seronegative. Specimen: PBMCs. The CDR3 bases are TGTGCCAGCAGCTTAGCAGGGAAAAGGGACAGTCAGTACTTC. This codes for CASSLAGKRDSQYF.